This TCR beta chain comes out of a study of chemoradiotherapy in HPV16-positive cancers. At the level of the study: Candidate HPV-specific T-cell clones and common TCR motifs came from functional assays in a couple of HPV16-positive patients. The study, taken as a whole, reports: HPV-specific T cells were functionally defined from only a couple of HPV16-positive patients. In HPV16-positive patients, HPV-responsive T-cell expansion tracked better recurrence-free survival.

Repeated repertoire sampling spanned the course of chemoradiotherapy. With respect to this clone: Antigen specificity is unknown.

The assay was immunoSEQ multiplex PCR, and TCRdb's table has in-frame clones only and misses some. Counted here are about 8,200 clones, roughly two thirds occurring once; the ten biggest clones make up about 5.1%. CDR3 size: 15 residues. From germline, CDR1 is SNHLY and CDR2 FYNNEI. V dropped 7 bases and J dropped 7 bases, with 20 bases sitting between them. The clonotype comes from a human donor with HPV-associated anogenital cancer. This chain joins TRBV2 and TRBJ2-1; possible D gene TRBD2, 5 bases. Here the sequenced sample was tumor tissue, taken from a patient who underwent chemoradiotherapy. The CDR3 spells CASTKSRTTGNEQFF. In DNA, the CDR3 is TGTGCCAGCACAAAGTCCAGGACCACGGGGAATGAGCAGTTCTTC.